The following is a TCR beta chain sequence with its context. Its specificity is not known. The entry originates in a study of blood T cell dynamics during melanoma immunotherapy. Study-wide results and limits: Clones driving repertoire changes may be melanoma-specific or general immune activation.

Clones were sequenced by immunoSEQ multiplex PCR, and TCRdb holds only the in-frame ones, with some missing. This table holds fewer than 25,000 clones, roughly 86% found once. The sample's time point: pre-treatment baseline. Disease control meant complete response, partial response or stable disease at 12 weeks. Prior systemic cancer therapy, immunosuppressant use and other active malignancies excluded patients. The germline V gene has CDR1 SGDLS and CDR2 YYNGEE. This CDR3 is 13 amino acids long. Trimming removed 2 bases at V and 4 bases at J, with 9 bases between. The sample here was blood, taken from a patient treated with checkpoint blockade. The clonotype was recovered from a human donor with melanoma. The chain is built from TRBV9 and TRBJ2-5; D unresolved. The CDR3 DNA sequence: TGTGCCAGCAGCGTCTTTCCGGTAGAGACCCAGTACTTC. Protein sequence: CASSVFPVETQYF.